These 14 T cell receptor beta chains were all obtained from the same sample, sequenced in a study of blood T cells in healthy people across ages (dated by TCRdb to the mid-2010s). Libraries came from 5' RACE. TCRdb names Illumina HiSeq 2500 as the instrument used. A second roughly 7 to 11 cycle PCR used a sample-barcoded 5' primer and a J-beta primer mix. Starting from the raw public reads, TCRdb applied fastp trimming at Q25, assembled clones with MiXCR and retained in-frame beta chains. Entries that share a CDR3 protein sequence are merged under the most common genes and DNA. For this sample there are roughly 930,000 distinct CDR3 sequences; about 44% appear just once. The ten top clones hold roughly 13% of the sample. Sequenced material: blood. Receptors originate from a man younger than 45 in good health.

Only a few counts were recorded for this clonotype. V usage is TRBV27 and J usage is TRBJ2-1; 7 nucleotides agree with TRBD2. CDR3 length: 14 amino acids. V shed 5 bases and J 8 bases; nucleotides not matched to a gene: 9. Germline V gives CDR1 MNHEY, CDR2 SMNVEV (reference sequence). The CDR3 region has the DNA TGTGCCAGCAGTCGTAGGACTAGTTACGATGAGCAGTTCTTC. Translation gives CASSRRTSYDEQFF.

CDR3 loop: CASSLEGNEAFF. The CDR3 DNA reads TGCGCCAGCAGCTTGGAGGGGAATGAAGCTTTCTTT. V is TRBV5-1 and J is TRBJ1-1; maybe TRBD1 (5 bases). CDR1 and CDR2 from the germline V gene are SGHRS and YFSETQ. The CDR3 loop spans 12 amino acids. V was cut by 0 bases and J by 7 bases, with 7 bases left in between.

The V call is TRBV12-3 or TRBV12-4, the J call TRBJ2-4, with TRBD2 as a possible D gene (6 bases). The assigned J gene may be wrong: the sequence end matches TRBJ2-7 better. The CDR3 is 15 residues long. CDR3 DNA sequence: TGTGCCAGCACAACTCTCGGGGGAAGAGGCTCCGAGCAGTACTTC. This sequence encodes CASTTLGGRGSEQYF.

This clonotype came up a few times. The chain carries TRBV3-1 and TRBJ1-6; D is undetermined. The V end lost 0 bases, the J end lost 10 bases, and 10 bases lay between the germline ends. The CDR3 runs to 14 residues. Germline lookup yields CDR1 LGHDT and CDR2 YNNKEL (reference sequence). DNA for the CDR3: TGTGCCAGCAGCCAAGAAGGCTGGGCCTCACCCCTCCACTTT. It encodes CASSQEGWASPLHF.

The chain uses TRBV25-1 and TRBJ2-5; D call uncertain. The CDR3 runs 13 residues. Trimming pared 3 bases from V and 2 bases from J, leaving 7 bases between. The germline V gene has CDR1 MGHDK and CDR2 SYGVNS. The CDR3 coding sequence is TGTGCCAGCAGTGACCGATTACAAGAGACCCAGTACTTC. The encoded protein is CASSDRLQETQYF.

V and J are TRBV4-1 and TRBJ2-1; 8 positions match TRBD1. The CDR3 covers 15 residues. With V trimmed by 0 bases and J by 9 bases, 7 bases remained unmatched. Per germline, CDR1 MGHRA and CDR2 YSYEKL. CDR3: CASSQDWAGGTEQFF. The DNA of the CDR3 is TGCGCCAGCAGCCAAGATTGGGCAGGGGGCACTGAGCAGTTCTTC.

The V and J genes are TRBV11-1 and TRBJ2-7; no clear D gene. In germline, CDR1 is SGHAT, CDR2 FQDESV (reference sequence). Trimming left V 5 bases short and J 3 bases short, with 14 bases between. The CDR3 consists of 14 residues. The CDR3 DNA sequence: TGTGCCAGCAGCCCGCCCGGGTCCTTCTACGAGCAGTACTTC. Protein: CASSPPGSFYEQYF. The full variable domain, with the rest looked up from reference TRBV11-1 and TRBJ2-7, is EAEVAQSPRYKITEKSQAVAFWCDPISGHATLYWYRQILGQGPELLVQFQDESVVDDSQLPKDRFSAERLKGVDSTLKIQPAELGDSAMYLCASSPPGSFYEQYFGPGTRLTVT.

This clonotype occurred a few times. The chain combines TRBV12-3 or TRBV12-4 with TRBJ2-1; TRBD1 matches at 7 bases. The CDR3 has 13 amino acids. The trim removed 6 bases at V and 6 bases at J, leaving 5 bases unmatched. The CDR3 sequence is CASRLSGGNEQFF. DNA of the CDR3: TGTGCCAGCAGATTATCAGGGGGCAATGAGCAGTTCTTC.

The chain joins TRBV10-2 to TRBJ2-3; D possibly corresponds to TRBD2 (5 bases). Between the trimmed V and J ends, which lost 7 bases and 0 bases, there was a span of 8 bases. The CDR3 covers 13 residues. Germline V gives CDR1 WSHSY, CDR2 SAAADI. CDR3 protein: CASTEGSTDTQYF. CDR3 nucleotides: TGCGCCAGCACCGAGGGTAGCACAGATACGCAGTATTTT.

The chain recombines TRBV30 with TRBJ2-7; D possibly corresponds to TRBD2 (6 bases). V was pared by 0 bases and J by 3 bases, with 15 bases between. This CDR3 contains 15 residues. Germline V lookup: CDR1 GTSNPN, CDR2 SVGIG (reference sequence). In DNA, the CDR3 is TGTGCCTGGAGTGTAATTGACGGGGGACTCTACGAGCAGTACTTC. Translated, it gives CAWSVIDGGLYEQYF.

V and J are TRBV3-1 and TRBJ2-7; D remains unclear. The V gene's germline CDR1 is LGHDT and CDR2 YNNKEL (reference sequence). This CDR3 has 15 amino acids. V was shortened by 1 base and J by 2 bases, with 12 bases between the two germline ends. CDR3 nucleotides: TGTGCCAGCAGCCAAGCAAGGGCTTTCGCCTACGAGCAGTACTTC. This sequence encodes CASSQARAFAYEQYF.

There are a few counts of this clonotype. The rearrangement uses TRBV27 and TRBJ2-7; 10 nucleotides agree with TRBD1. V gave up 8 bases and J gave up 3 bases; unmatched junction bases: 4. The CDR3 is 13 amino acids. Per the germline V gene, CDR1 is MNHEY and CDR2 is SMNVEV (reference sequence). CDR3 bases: TGTGCCAGCCTAGGACAGGGGGACTACGAGCAGTACTTC. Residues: CASLGQGDYEQYF.

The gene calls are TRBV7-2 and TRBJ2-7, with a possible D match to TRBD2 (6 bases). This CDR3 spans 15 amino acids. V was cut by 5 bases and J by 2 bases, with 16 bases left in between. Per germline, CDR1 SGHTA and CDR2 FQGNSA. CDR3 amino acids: CASSMRTGTAYEQYF. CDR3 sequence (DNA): TGTGCCAGCAGCATGAGAACCGGGACTGCCTACGAGCAGTACTTC.

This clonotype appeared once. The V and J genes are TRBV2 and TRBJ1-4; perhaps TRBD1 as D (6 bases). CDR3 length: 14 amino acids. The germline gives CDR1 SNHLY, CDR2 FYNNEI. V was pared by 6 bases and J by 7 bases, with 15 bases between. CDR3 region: CASRETGLGEKLFF. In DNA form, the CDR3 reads TGTGCCAGCAGGGAGACAGGTCTGGGTGAAAAACTGTTTTTT.